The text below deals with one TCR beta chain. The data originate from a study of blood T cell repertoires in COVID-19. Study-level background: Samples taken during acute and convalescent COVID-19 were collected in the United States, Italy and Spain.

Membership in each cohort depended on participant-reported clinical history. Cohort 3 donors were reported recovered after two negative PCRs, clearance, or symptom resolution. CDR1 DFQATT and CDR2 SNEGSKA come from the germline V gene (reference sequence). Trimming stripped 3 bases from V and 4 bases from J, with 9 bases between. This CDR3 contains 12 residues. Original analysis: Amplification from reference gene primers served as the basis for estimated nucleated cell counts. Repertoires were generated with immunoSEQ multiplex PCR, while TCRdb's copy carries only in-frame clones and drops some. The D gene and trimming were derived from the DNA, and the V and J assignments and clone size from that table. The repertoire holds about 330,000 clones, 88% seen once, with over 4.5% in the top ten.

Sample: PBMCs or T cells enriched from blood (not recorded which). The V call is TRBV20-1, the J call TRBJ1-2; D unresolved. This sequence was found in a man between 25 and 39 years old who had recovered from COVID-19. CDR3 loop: CSASLAVYGYTF. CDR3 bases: TGCAGTGCTAGTTTGGCAGTCTATGGCTACACCTTC.